Each of the 10 T cell receptor beta chains below was sequenced from the same sample in a study of shared clonotypes between healthy human individuals. Generated by immunoSEQ multiplex PCR, the TCRdb table keeps only in-frame clones and is missing some. Of under 2,500,000 clones in the sample, 90% to 97% were seen once. The sample consisted of naive CD4+ T cells sorted from blood. Subset reported: CD45RA+ positively selected. These receptor sequences come from a young man in good health.

V gene TRBV6-5 combines with J gene TRBJ1-6; D call uncertain. The germline V and J ends were trimmed by 0 bases and 8 bases, with 14 bases remaining between them. The CDR3 spans 16 residues. CDR1 and CDR2 from the germline V gene are MNHEY and SVGAGI. CDR3 protein: CASSYSKGIGDSPLHF. The CDR3 bases are TGTGCCAGCAGTTACTCGAAGGGAATAGGTGATTCACCCCTCCACTTT.

This clone was recorded only once. The rearrangement links TRBV6-6 to TRBJ2-3; D unresolved. Germline assignment: CDR1 MNHNY and CDR2 SVGAGI (reference sequence). This CDR3 comprises 13 residues. The V gene lost 6 bases and the J gene lost 0 bases, with 7 bases spanning the gap. In DNA, the CDR3 is TGTGCCAGCAGCCGACCTAGCACAGATACGCAGTATTTT. Translated: CASSRPSTDTQYF.

This rearrangement joins TRBV10-3 to TRBJ1-4; 9 nucleotides line up with TRBD1. V was pared by 3 bases and J by 7 bases, with 6 bases of the junction left unmatched. Germline CDR1 is ENHRY and CDR2 is SYGVKD. The CDR3 extends over 15 amino acids. CDR3 sequence: CAISDTGTGFEKLFF. Written as DNA, the CDR3 is TGTGCCATCAGTGACACCGGGACAGGGTTTGAAAAACTGTTTTTT.

This chain connects TRBV5-5 to TRBJ1-5, with D maybe TRBD1 (5 bases). Germline-derived CDR1 and CDR2 are SGHKS and YYEKEE (reference sequence). Trimming shortened V by 6 bases and J by 0 bases, and 13 bases separated the two germline ends. The CDR3 loop spans 15 amino acids. CDR3 DNA sequence: TGTGCCAGCAACCGGGACGGGTATAGCAATCAGCCCCAGCATTTT. Encoded protein: CASNRDGYSNQPQHF.

The chain combines TRBV5-1 with TRBJ2-2; possibly TRBD1 for D (5 bases). Germline V gene sequence: CDR1 SGHRS, CDR2 YFSETQ. Trimming removed 0 bases from V and 2 bases from J, with 8 bases in between. The CDR3 has 15 residues. DNA for the CDR3: TGCGCCAGCAGCTTGGGACAGCACAACACCGGGGAGCTGTTTTTT. The encoded protein is CASSLGQHNTGELFF.

The chain employs TRBV6-5 and TRBJ1-5, with a tentative D call TRBD1 (5 bases). The V gene's germline CDR1 is MNHEY and CDR2 SVGAGI. Trimming took off 5 bases at V and 6 bases at J, with 17 bases between the two ends. The CDR3 runs 15 residues. CDR3 nucleotides: TGTGCCAGCAGTACCACGCAGGGCCAGGGTCAGCCCCAGCATTTT. Its protein product is CASSTTQGQGQPQHF.

In the case of this clone: The same CDR3 is also encoded by other DNA sequences in this sample. This chain uses TRBV9 with TRBJ2-2, with 8 bases matching TRBD2. The CDR3 extends over 14 amino acids. The ends lost 2 bases at V and 3 bases at J; junction bases unmatched: 0. Per the germline V gene, CDR1 is SGDLS and CDR2 is YYNGEE. The CDR3 here is CASSVSGDTGELFF. CDR3 sequence (DNA): TGTGCCAGCAGCGTTAGCGGGGACACCGGGGAGCTGTTTTTT.

J is TRBJ1-3 and V is TRBV7-9; no reliable D call. Germline lookup yields CDR1 SEHNR and CDR2 FQNEAQ (reference sequence). With 1 base removed from V and 4 bases from J, the gap between germline ends came to 14 bases. The CDR3 runs 16 residues. This CDR3 is CASSLVGSPKGNTIYF. The DNA of the CDR3 is TGTGCCAGCAGCTTAGTGGGCAGCCCGAAGGGAAACACCATATATTTT.

This chain connects TRBV28 to TRBJ2-1; 15 positions match TRBD2. Germline V lookup: CDR1 MDHEN, CDR2 SYDVKM. The CDR3 has 15 amino acids. V dropped 6 bases and J dropped 8; count of bases not matched to a gene: 5. The CDR3: CASSRTSGGAYEQFF. The CDR3 DNA reads TGTGCCAGCAGCCGGACTAGCGGGGGGGCTTATGAGCAGTTCTTC.

The chain carries TRBV6-4 and TRBJ2-3, with 11 bases fitting TRBD2. The CDR3 length is 16 residues. Trimming at V came to 0 bases and at J to 3 bases, leaving 2 bases not matched to a gene. CDR1 and CDR2 from the germline V gene are MRHNA and SNTAGT. The CDR3 loop is CASSDSTSGSTDTQYF. The CDR3 DNA sequence: TGTGCCAGCAGTGACTCTACTAGCGGGAGTACAGATACGCAGTATTTT.